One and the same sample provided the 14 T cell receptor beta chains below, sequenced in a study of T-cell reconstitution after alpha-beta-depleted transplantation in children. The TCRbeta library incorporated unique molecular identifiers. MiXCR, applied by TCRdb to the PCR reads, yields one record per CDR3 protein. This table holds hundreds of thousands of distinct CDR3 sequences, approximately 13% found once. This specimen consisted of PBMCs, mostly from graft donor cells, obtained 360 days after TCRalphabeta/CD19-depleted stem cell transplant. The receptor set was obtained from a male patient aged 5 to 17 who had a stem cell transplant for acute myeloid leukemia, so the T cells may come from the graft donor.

DNA of the CDR3: TGTGCCAGCAGCAAACGGAGACAGGGCCCAACCGGATATGGCTACACCTTC. It codes for CASSKRRQGPTGYGYTF. The chain uses TRBV21-1 and TRBJ1-2; the D call TRBD1 from the table was never checked on the DNA. TRBV21-1 is assigned pseudogene status. CDR3 length equals 17 residues.

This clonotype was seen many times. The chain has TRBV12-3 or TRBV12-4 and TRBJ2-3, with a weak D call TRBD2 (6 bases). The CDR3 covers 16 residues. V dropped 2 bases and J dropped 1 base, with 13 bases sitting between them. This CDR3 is CASSLSAGSRTDTQYF. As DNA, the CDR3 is TGTGCCAGCAGTTTAAGTGCCGGGAGCCGCACAGATACGCAGTATTTT.

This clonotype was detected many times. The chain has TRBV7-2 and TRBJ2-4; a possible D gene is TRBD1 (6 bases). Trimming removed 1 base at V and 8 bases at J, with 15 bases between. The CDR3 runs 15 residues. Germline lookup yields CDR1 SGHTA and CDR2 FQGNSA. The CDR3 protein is CASSLETGSWDIQYF. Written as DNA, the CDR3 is TGTGCCAGCAGCTTAGAGACAGGATCGTGGGACATTCAGTACTTC.

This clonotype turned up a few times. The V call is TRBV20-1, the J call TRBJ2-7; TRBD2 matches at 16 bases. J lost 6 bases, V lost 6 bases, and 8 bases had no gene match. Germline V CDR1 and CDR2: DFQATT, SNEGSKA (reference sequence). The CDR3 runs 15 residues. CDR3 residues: CSAKGLAGGLPEQYF. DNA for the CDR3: TGCAGTGCAAAGGGACTAGCGGGAGGGCTCCCCGAGCAGTACTTC.

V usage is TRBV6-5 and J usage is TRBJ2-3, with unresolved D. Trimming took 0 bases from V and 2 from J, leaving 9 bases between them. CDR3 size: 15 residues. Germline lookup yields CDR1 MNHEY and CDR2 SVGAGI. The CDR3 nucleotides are TGTGCCAGCAGTTACTCGACGCTCCTCACAGATACGCAGTATTTT. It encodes CASSYSTLLTDTQYF.

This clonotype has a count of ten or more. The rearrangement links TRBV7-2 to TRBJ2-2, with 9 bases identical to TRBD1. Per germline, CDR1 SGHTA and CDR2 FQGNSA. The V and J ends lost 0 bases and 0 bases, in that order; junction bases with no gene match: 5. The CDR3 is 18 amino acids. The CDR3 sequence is CASSLAPTGGPNTGELFF. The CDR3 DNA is TGTGCCAGCAGCTTAGCGCCAACAGGGGGCCCGAACACCGGGGAGCTGTTTTTT.

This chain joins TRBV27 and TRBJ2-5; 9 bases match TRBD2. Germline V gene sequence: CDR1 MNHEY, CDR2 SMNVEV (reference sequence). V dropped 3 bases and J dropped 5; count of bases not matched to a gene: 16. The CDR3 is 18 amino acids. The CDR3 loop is CASSFHPPMREGRETQYF. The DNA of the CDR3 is TGTGCCAGCAGTTTCCACCCTCCAATGCGGGAGGGCCGGGAGACCCAGTACTTC.

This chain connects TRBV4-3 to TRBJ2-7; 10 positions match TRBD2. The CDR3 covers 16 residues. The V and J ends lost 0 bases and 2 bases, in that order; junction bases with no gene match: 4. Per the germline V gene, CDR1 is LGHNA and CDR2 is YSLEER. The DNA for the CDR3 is TGCGCCAGCAGCCAAGATGGACTAGCGGACCCCTACGAGCAGTACTTC. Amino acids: CASSQDGLADPYEQYF.

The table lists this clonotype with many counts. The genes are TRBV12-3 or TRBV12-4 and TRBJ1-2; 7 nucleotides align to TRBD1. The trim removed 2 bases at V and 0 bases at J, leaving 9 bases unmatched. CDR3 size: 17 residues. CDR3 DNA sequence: TGTGCCAGCAGTTTACCCGACAGGGTAAAAGCTAACTATGGCTACACCTTC. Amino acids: CASSLPDRVKANYGYTF.

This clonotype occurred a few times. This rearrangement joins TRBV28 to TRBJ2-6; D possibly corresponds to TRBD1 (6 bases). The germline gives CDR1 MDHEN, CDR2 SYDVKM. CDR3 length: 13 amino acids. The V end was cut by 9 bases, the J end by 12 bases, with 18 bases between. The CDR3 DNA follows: TGTGCCAGGTTAACAGGGTCCTCCCTCGTCCTGACTTTC. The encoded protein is CARLTGSSLVLTF.

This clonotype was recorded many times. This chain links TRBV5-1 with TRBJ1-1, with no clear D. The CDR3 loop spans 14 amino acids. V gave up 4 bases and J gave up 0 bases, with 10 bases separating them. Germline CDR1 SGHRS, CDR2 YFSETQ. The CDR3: CASSGSEMNTEAFF. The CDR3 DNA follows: TGCGCCAGCAGCGGGTCCGAAATGAACACTGAAGCTTTCTTT.

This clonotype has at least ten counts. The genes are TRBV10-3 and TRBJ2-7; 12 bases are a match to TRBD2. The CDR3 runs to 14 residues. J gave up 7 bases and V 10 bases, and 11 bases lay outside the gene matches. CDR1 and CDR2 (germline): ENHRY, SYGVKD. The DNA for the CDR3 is TGTGCCACAATGGTGGGACTAGCGGGCGGTGAGCAGTACTTC. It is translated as CATMVGLAGGEQYF.

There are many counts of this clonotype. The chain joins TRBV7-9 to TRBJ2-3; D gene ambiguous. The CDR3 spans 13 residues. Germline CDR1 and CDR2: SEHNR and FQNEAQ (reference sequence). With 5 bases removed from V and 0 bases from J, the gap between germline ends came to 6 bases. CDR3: CASSVSSTDTQYF. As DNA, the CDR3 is TGTGCCAGCAGCGTATCTAGCACAGATACGCAGTATTTT.

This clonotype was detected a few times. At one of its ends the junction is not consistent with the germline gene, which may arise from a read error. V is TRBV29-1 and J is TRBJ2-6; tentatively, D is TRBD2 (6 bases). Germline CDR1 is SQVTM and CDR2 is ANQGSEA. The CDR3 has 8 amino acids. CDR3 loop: CSVLRGVF. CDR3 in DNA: TGCAGCGTTCTACGCGGGGTTTTC.